The 10 T cell receptor beta chains below all came from one sample that was sequenced in a study of blood T cell repertoires in COVID-19. This table comes from immunoSEQ multiplex PCR, and its TCRdb copy is limited to in-frame clones, with some not included. The data contain approximately 200,000 clones, approximately 86% of them singletons. The sample taken for sequencing was PBMCs or T cells enriched from blood (not recorded which). These TCRs come from a woman aged 25 to 39 who had been exposed to COVID-19.

This clone was observed a single time. This chain uses TRBV10-1 with TRBJ2-2, with 10 positions matching TRBD1. The V segment lost 5 bases and the J segment 5 bases; nucleotides outside the gene matches: 5. CDR3 length: 15 residues. CDR1 is WNHNN, CDR2 SYGVQD, per germline (reference sequence). The CDR3 nucleotides read TGCGCCAGCAGTCGCGGGACAGGGGAGACCGGGGAGCTGTTTTTT. It is translated as CASSRGTGETGELFF.

The rearrangement links TRBV5-1 to TRBJ2-2; 7 nucleotides align to TRBD1. CDR1 SGHRS and CDR2 YFSETQ come from the germline V gene. Trimming cost V 3 bases and J 7 bases; bases outside gene matches: 9. CDR3 length: 15 residues. The CDR3 nucleotides are TGCGCCAGCAGCTCCGGACAGGAGTTGAGCGGGGAGCTGTTTTTT. It translates to CASSSGQELSGELFF.

The V and J genes are TRBV5-5 and TRBJ2-5, with unresolved D. V lost 4 bases, J lost 5 bases, and 12 bases lay in between. Germline loops: CDR1 SGHKS, CDR2 YYEKEE (reference sequence). This CDR3 spans 13 amino acids. In DNA, the CDR3 is TGTGCCAGCAGCCCATGGTCGGTCGAGACCCAGTACTTC. Its protein is CASSPWSVETQYF.

The CDR3 coding sequence is TGTGCCTGGAGGTCGCCAGGGATTAACTATGGCTACACCTTC. The encoded protein is CAWRSPGINYGYTF. The chain uses TRBV30 and TRBJ1-2, with a possible D match to TRBD1 (5 bases). CDR3 length equals 14 residues. V was clipped by 3 bases and J by 1 base, with 12 bases between them. Germline V gene data show CDR1 as GTSNPN and CDR2 as SVGIG (reference sequence). The full variable domain, completed using reference TRBV30 and TRBJ1-2, is SQTIHQWPATLVQPVGSPLSLECTVEGTSNPNLYWYRQAAGRGLQLLFYSVGIGQISSEVPQNLSASRPQDRQFILSSKKLLLSDSGFYLCAWRSPGINYGYTFGSGTRLTVV.

The chain has TRBV19 and TRBJ1-5, with a weak D call TRBD1 (6 bases). Trimming pared 3 bases from V and 1 base from J, leaving 10 bases between. Germline V gene data show CDR1 as LNHDA and CDR2 as SQIVND (reference sequence). CDR3 length equals 15 residues. DNA for the CDR3: TGTGCCAGTAGTATCCCGGGACAAAGCAATCAGCCCCAGCATTTT. Translating it yields CASSIPGQSNQPQHF.

The rearrangement uses TRBV12-3 or TRBV12-4 and TRBJ2-5; D is unclear. The length of the CDR3 is 11 residues. Trimming removed 3 bases at V and 3 bases at J, with 2 bases between. The CDR3 nucleotides read TGTGCCAGCAGTTTCGAAGAGACCCAGTACTTC. This encodes CASSFEETQYF.

The genes are TRBV7-2 and TRBJ1-2, with a tentative D call TRBD1 (6 bases). The CDR3 consists of 15 residues. V gave up 5 bases and J gave up 1 base, with 14 bases separating them. Germline CDR1 SGHTA, CDR2 FQGNSA. The DNA for the CDR3 is TGTGCCAGCAGCCCAAGAGGACAGAGTAACTATGGCTACACCTTC. Protein product: CASSPRGQSNYGYTF. Full variable domain (outside the CDR3, taken from reference TRBV7-2 and TRBJ1-2): GAGVSQSPSNKVTEKGKDVELRCDPISGHTALYWYRQSLGQGLEFLIYFQGNSAPDKSGLPSDRFSAERTGGSVSTLTIQRTQQEDSAVYLCASSPRGQSNYGYTFGSGTRLTVV.

The chain uses TRBV6-1 and TRBJ1-1; D gene ambiguous. In germline, CDR1 is MNHNS, CDR2 SASEGT. The V end lost 2 bases, the J end lost 11 bases, and 6 bases lay between the germline ends. The CDR3 is 10 amino acids. CDR3 sequence (DNA): TGTGCCAGCAGTGAAAGAGATGCTTTCTTT. Its translation is CASSERDAFF.

The chain uses TRBV2 and TRBJ2-5, with D unclear. Deletions cut 6 bases from V and 12 bases from J, with 17 bases between. Germline V gene sequence: CDR1 SNHLY, CDR2 FYNNEI. This CDR3 region has 12 residues. CDR3 sequence reads: CASRPAADRKYF. CDR3 in DNA: TGTGCCAGCAGACCAGCCGCGGATCGGAAGTACTTC. The full variable domain, completed using reference TRBV2 and TRBJ2-5, is EPEVTQTPSHQVTQMGQEVILRCVPISNHLYFYWYRQILGQKVEFLVSFYNNEISEKSEIFDDQFSVERPDGSNFTLKIRSTKLEDSAMYFCASRPAADRKYFGPGTRLLVL.

The chain has TRBV28 and TRBJ1-6; D may be TRBD1 (6 bases). The CDR3 is 15 amino acids. The V end was cut by 6 bases, the J end by 10 bases, with 19 bases between. The germline CDR1 and CDR2 sequences are MDHEN and SYDVKM. The CDR3 bases are TGTGCCAGCAGGGGCGGGCAGGGGCAAGGGTCACCCCTCCACTTT. Translated: CASRGGQGQGSPLHF.